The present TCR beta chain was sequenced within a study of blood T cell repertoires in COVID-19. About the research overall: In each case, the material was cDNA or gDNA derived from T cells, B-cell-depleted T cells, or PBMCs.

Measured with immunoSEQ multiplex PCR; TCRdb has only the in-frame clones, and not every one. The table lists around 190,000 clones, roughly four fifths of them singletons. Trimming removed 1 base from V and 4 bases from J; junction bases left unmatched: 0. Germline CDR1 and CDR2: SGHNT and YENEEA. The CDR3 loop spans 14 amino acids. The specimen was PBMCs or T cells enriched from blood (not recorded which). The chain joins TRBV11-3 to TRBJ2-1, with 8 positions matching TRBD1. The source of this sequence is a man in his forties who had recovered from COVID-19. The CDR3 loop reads CASSLGTGYNEQFF. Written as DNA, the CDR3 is TGTGCCAGCAGCTTAGGGACAGGGTACAATGAGCAGTTCTTC. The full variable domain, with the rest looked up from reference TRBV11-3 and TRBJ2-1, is EAGVVQSPRYKIIEKKQPVAFWCNPISGHNTLYWYLQNLGQGPELLIRYENEEAVDDSQLPKDRFSAERLKGVDSTLKIQPAELGDSAVYLCASSLGTGYNEQFFGPGTRLTVL.